The clone carrying this T cell receptor (beta chain) was detected once. What it binds is not known. Primers: 60 V beta forward and 13 J beta reverse. Assay used: immunoSEQ multiplex PCR; TCRdb lists only in-frame clones, some missing. The sample has tens of thousands of clones, around 83% seen once. Time point: after dendritic cell vaccination, including at tumor progression/relapse. Blood PBMC samples: pre-vaccination, two weeks post third vaccination, and at tumor progression. The entry originates in a study of glioma-infiltrating T cells after dendritic cell vaccination. Background on the study: Patients received autologous tumor lysate-pulsed dendritic cell vaccination between about 2002 and 2013. Notes on the study in general: Higher pretreatment TIL content predicted longer progression-free time and survival.

Here the sequenced sample was blood, taken after dendritic cell vaccination. This TCR derives from a human donor with glioblastoma.

CDR3 sequence reads: CASSQDQGTGAYEQYF. CDR3 bases: TGTGCCAGCAGCCAAGATCAGGGGACAGGGGCCTACGAGCAGTACTTC. The chain links TRBV4-2 to TRBJ2-7; 10 positions agree with TRBD1. This CDR3 spans 16 amino acids. V shed 0 bases and J 2 bases; nucleotides not matched to a gene: 4. Germline values: CDR1 LGHNA, CDR2 YNFKEQ.